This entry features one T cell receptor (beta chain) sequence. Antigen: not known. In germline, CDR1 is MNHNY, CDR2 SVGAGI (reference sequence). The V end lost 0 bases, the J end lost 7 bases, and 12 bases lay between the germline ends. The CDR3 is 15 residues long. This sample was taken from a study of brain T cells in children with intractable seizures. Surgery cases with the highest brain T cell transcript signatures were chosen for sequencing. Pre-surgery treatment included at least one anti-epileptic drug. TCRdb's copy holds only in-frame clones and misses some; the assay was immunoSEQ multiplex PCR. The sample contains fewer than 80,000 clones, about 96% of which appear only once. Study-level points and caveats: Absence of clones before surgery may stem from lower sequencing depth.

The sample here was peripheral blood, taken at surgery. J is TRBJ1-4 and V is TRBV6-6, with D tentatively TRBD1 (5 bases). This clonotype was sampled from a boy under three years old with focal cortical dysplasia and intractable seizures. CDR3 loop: CASSYSAGTGEKLFF. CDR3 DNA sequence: TGTGCCAGCAGTTACTCAGCAGGGACGGGTGAAAAACTGTTTTTT.